This TCR beta chain was recovered during a study of type 1 regulatory T cells. Germline V gene sequence: CDR1 LNHDA, CDR2 SQIVND (reference sequence). The CDR3 has 14 residues. V dropped 6 bases and J dropped 3; count of bases not matched to a gene: 4. TCRdb re-called the reads through MiXCR, storing one row per CDR3 protein. The table has tens of thousands of distinct CDR3 sequences, 62% seen once; the top ten hold approximately 2%. Worth noting for this clonotype: Its matching antigen is unknown.

Sequencing input: cultured non-Tr1 T cells, either the whole culture or a sorted T cell fraction (not recorded which). The chain combines TRBV19 with TRBJ2-5; TRBD2 aligns across 10 bases. The TCR originated in a human donor in good health. CDR3 protein: CASRATSGEETQYF. DNA of the CDR3: TGTGCCAGTAGGGCCACTAGCGGGGAAGAGACCCAGTACTTC.